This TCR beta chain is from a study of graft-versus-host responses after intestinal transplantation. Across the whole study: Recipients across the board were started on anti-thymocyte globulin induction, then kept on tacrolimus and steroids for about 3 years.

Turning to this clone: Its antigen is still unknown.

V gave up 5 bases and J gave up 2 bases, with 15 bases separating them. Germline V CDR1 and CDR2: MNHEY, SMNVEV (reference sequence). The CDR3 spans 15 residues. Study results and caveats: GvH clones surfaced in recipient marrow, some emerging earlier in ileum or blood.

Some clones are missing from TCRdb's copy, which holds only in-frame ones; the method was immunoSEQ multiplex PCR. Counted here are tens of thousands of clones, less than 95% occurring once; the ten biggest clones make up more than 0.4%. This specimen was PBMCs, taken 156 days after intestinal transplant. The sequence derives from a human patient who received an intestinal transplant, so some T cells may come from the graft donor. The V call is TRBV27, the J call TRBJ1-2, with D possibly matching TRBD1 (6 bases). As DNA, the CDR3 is TGTGCCAGCAGTCCACAGGGCGAGGTCAACTATGGCTACACCTTC. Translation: CASSPQGEVNYGYTF.